This TCR beta chain was sequenced during a study of shared clonotypes between healthy human individuals. Caucasian adults residing in Nashville, Tennessee made up all the donors. The CDR3 runs 15 residues. CDR1 is SGHRS and CDR2 is YFSETQ in the germline V gene. V lost 5 bases and J lost 0; bases outside the gene matches: 7. Authors' data handling: Quality scores were absent from the junction-only immunoSEQ sequences, so filtering differed. Clones were sequenced by immunoSEQ multiplex PCR, and TCRdb holds only the in-frame ones, with some missing. V and J calls plus clone size are reproduced from that table; the DNA served to infer D and trimming. The data contain over 400,000 clones, 70% to 80% of them singletons.

The rearrangement uses TRBV5-1 and TRBJ1-2; 7 nucleotides line up with TRBD1. The source material was PBMCs. The source of this sequence is a woman aged 40-49 years in good health. Some clones in this sample may be carry-over from other donors' samples. Here the CDR3 reads CASSGRTGPNYGYTF. The CDR3 DNA follows: TGCGCCAGCAGTGGTCGGACAGGCCCTAACTATGGCTACACCTTC.